These 23 T cell receptor beta chains originate from one sample sequenced in a study of blood T cells in healthy people across ages. A second roughly 6 to 12 cycle PCR used barcoded and J-beta primers. TCRdb passed the 5' RACE reads through MiXCR, listing each CDR3 protein once. The table shows a few hundred thousand distinct CDR3 sequences, with 45% to 65% occurring only once. Material: blood. The source of these receptors is a man in his 60s in good health.

This clonotype was observed a few times. The rearrangement uses TRBV7-2 and TRBJ2-3; 7 bases are a match to TRBD2. Germline loops: CDR1 SGHTA, CDR2 FQGNSA. This CDR3 spans 15 amino acids. V trimming: 4 bases; J trimming: 4 bases; junction bases outside the gene matches: 8. Here the CDR3 DNA reads TGTGCCAGCAGCTCCTGGGGGGGGGATCCAGATACGCAGTATTTT. Translation: CASSSWGGDPDTQYF.

This chain connects TRBV29-1 to TRBJ2-5; a weak D match, TRBD2 (5 bases). Germline V gives CDR1 SQVTM, CDR2 ANQGSEA. The CDR3 is 14 amino acids. V lost 3 bases and J lost 3, with 14 bases in between. The DNA of the CDR3 is TGCAGCGTTGACCTCGTGGGAGTGAAAGAGACCCAGTACTTC. Encoded protein: CSVDLVGVKETQYF.

The gene calls are TRBV6-6 and TRBJ1-2; the match to TRBD1 covers 7 bases. CDR3 length equals 15 residues. V was pared by 6 bases and J by 0 bases, with 7 bases of the junction left unmatched. Germline assignment: CDR1 MNHNY and CDR2 SVGAGI (reference sequence). CDR3 coding DNA: TGTGCCAGCAGGGACCGACAGGGAACTAACTATGGCTACACCTTC. Residues: CASRDRQGTNYGYTF.

J is TRBJ2-1 and V is TRBV18, with no clear D. Looked up from germline, CDR1 is KGHSH and CDR2 is LQKENI. This CDR3 has 14 amino acids. V was shortened by 1 base and J by 5 bases, with 9 bases between the two germline ends. CDR3 nucleotides: TGTGCCAGCTCACCACGTCTAGAAAACAATGAGCAGTTCTTC. Amino acid sequence: CASSPRLENNEQFF.

This clonotype was detected a few times. V and J are TRBV7-2 and TRBJ2-7; 9 nucleotides agree with TRBD2. Germline values: CDR1 SGHTA, CDR2 FQGNSA. The CDR3 has 17 amino acids. After removal of 3 bases from V and 3 bases from J, the junction contained 12 bases not matched to a gene. The CDR3 is CASSFLPLTSGNYEQYF. The CDR3 DNA sequence: TGTGCCAGCAGCTTCCTTCCTTTGACTAGCGGCAACTACGAGCAGTACTTC.

The V gene is TRBV20-1, the J gene TRBJ1-5; the match to TRBD1 covers 9 bases. The CDR3 extends over 16 amino acids. V trimming: 5 bases; J trimming: 4 bases; junction bases outside the gene matches: 12. Per germline, CDR1 DFQATT and CDR2 SNEGSKA (reference sequence). The CDR3 nucleotides read TGCAGTGCTGCGGGTCAGACAGGGGGGGTAAATCAGCCCCAGCATTTT. The encoded protein is CSAAGQTGGVNQPQHF.

This clonotype was recorded only once. The chain joins TRBV5-1 to TRBJ1-4; 11 bases agree with TRBD1. Trimming took 0 bases from V and 0 from J; bases not matched to a gene: 1. This CDR3 region has 17 residues. CDR1 is SGHRS and CDR2 is YFSETQ in the germline V gene. In nucleotides, the CDR3 is TGCGCCAGCAGCTTGGGGGGACAGGGGGCAACTAATGAAAAACTGTTTTTT. Translation gives CASSLGGQGATNEKLFF.

This clonotype was found a few times. The V call is TRBV5-1, the J call TRBJ2-4, with D unclear. V lost 0 bases to trimming and J lost 2 bases, with 3 bases between them. The CDR3 loop spans 13 amino acids. Germline V gives CDR1 SGHRS, CDR2 YFSETQ. The CDR3 spells CASSLGTKNIQYF. CDR3 nucleotide sequence: TGCGCCAGCAGCTTGGGGACCAAAAACATTCAGTACTTC.

This clonotype was observed a handful of times. The gene calls are TRBV5-1 and TRBJ2-3; D might be TRBD2 (5 bases). Germline V lookup: CDR1 SGHRS, CDR2 YFSETQ. CDR3 length: 13 residues. The V gene lost 3 bases and the J gene lost 7 bases, with 12 bases spanning the gap. The CDR3 protein is CASSSPEGYTQYF. CDR3 sequence (DNA): TGCGCCAGCAGCTCCCCCGAGGGATATACGCAGTATTTT.

In the case of this clonotype: Relative to the germline gene, one junction end is altered; a read error may explain this. This rearrangement joins TRBV9 to TRBJ2-1, with D uncertain. The CDR3 length is 16 residues. Per the germline V gene, CDR1 is SGDLS and CDR2 is YYNGEE. The CDR3 is CASSVEVYGRINERFF. The CDR3, as DNA: TGTGCCAGCAGCGTAGAGGTTTACGGAAGGATAAATGAGCGGTTCTTC.

The chain uses TRBV20-1 and TRBJ2-3, with 11 bases identical to TRBD2. The ends lost 5 bases at V and 1 base at J; junction bases unmatched: 11. The CDR3 has 17 amino acids. Germline CDR1 and CDR2: DFQATT and SNEGSKA (reference sequence). CDR3 residues: CSAGRLAGMVGTDTQYF. CDR3 sequence (DNA): TGCAGTGCTGGGAGACTAGCGGGAATGGTGGGCACAGATACGCAGTATTTT.

The chain recombines TRBV11-2 with TRBJ1-1, with a possible D match to TRBD1 (5 bases). The CDR3 has 15 amino acids. Per germline, CDR1 SGHAT and CDR2 FQNNGV. The germline V and J ends were trimmed by 5 bases and 6 bases, with 19 bases remaining between them. The CDR3 region is CASSAVGVATSEAFF. The CDR3 DNA reads as TGTGCCAGCAGCGCGGTGGGGGTCGCGACTTCTGAAGCTTTCTTT.

The rearrangement joins TRBV29-1 to TRBJ1-4; the D gene is possibly TRBD1 (6 bases). Germline V CDR1 and CDR2: SQVTM, ANQGSEA. With 5 bases removed from V and 0 bases from J, the gap between germline ends came to 7 bases. This CDR3 comprises 13 residues. In DNA, the CDR3 is TGCAGCGTTCGGACAGCAACTAATGAAAAACTGTTTTTT. It yields the protein CSVRTATNEKLFF.

With regard to this clonotype: Just one base apart from a much larger clone, this may be a read error. This sequence joins TRBV25-1 and TRBJ2-5, with TRBD1 matching over 7 bases. The length of the CDR3 is 14 residues. Germline CDR1 MGHDK, CDR2 SYGVNS. The CDR3, as DNA: TGTGCCGGCAGTGGTAACAGGGGCCCCCGGACCCAGTACTTC. It codes for CAGSGNRGPRTQYF.

There are a few counts of this clonotype. Germline is not matched at one junction end, which may reflect a read error. J is TRBJ2-7 and V is TRBV7-2, with D hard to call. Germline V gene lookup returns CDR1 SGHTA and CDR2 FQGNSA. CDR3 size: 13 residues. CDR3 sequence reads: CASSVAPWDEQYF. The CDR3 coding sequence is TGTGCCAGCAGCGTAGCCCCGTGGGACGAGCAGTACTTC.

The V and J genes are TRBV7-9 and TRBJ1-5, with D hard to call. The CDR3 length is 16 residues. The ends were cut back, 4 bases at V and 7 bases at J, with 20 bases in the middle. Germline assignment: CDR1 SEHNR and CDR2 FQNEAQ (reference sequence). The CDR3 reads CASSSTPLGPGQPQHF. CDR3 DNA: TGTGCCAGCAGCTCAACTCCACTAGGACCGGGACAGCCCCAGCATTTT.

The V and J genes are TRBV28 and TRBJ2-5; 9 nucleotides line up with TRBD2. Germline values: CDR1 MDHEN, CDR2 SYDVKM. The CDR3 spans 17 residues. V lost 2 bases, J lost 2 bases, and 9 bases stayed unmatched. Here the CDR3 DNA reads TGTGCCAGCAGTTTAGCGGGAGGGCCGGGGGGGCAAGAGACCCAGTACTTC. Translated, it gives CASSLAGGPGGQETQYF.

The chain employs TRBV6-2 or TRBV6-3 and TRBJ2-1; 10 bases are shared with TRBD2. With V trimmed by 5 bases and J by 4 bases, 2 bases remained unmatched. This CDR3 comprises 14 residues. The V gene's germline CDR1 is MNHEY and CDR2 SVGEGT. CDR3 region: CASSGLAVYNEQFF. CDR3 nucleotides: TGTGCCAGCAGTGGACTAGCGGTTTACAATGAGCAGTTCTTC.

This rearrangement joins TRBV20-1 to TRBJ2-7; D may be TRBD1 (5 bases). Germline V gives CDR1 DFQATT, CDR2 SNEGSKA (reference sequence). This CDR3 is 13 amino acids long. V shed 1 base and J shed 5 bases, with 12 bases lying between them. The CDR3 reads CSARVAGRNEQYF. In DNA, the CDR3 is TGCAGTGCTAGAGTAGCAGGGCGTAACGAGCAGTACTTC.

The chain employs TRBV11-1 and TRBJ2-1, with 7 bases matching TRBD1. The ends lost 4 bases at V and 4 bases at J; junction bases unmatched: 10. From germline, CDR1 is SGHAT and CDR2 FQDESV (reference sequence). The CDR3 spans 16 residues. In nucleotides, the CDR3 is TGTGCCAGCAGCTACACGACAGGGTTGATATACAATGAGCAGTTCTTC. Protein: CASSYTTGLIYNEQFF.

In this sample, this clonotype turned up a few times. The chain carries TRBV27 and TRBJ2-1; D might be TRBD1 or TRBD2, each matching 5 bases. The germline gives CDR1 MNHEY, CDR2 SMNVEV (reference sequence). The CDR3 has 13 amino acids. Between the trimmed V and J ends, which lost 5 bases and 15 bases, there was a span of 20 bases. CDR3 bases: TGTGCCAGCAGTGCCGGGGACCAGCAAGATAGGTTCTTC. Its protein product is CASSAGDQQDRFF.

This clonotype was observed a handful of times. The chain employs TRBV20-1 and TRBJ2-1; D unclear. Germline loops: CDR1 DFQATT, CDR2 SNEGSKA (reference sequence). With 6 bases removed from V and 5 bases from J, the gap between germline ends came to 11 bases. The CDR3 spans 12 residues. In DNA form, the CDR3 reads TGCAGTGCCGTCGGAGCAAACAATGAGCAGTTCTTC. Protein sequence: CSAVGANNEQFF.

V gene TRBV27 combines with J gene TRBJ2-3; D might be TRBD1 (6 bases). The V gene lost 0 bases and the J gene lost 6 bases, with 10 bases spanning the gap. The CDR3 length is 14 residues. CDR1 and CDR2 (germline): MNHEY, SMNVEV (reference sequence). As DNA, the CDR3 is TGTGCCAGCAGTTTATCTCACAGGGTCGATACGCAGTATTTT. It encodes CASSLSHRVDTQYF.